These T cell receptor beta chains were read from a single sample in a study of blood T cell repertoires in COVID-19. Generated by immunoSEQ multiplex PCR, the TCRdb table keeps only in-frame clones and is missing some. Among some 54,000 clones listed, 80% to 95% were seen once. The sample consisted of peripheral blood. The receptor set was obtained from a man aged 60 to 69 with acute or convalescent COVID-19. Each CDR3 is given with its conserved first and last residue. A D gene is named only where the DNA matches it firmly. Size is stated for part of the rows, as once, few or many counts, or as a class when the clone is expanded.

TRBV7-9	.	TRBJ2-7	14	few	CASSPPAGAYEQYF	TGTGCCAGCAGCCCCCCGGCGGGGGCGTACGAGCAGTACTTC
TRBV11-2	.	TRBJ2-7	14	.	CASSLTDLSYEQYF	TGTGCCAGCAGCTTAACAGATCTCTCCTACGAGCAGTACTTC
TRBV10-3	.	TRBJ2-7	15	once	CAISDRDSYRYEQYF	TGTGCCATCAGTGACCGGGACTCCTACAGATACGAGCAGTACTTC
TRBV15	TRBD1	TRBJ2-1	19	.	CATSRRGQGRLSSYNEQFF	TGTGCCACCAGCAGGCGGGGACAGGGGCGACTAAGCTCCTACAATGAGCAGTTCTTC
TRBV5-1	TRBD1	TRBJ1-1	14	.	CASSPTGGSTEAFF	TGCGCCAGCAGCCCTACAGGGGGCAGTACTGAAGCTTTCTTT
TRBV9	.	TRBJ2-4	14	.	CASSERGGANIQYF	TGTGCCAGCAGCGAAAGAGGCGGGGCAAACATTCAGTACTTC
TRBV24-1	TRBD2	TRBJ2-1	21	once	CATSDWTGTSGTTTFLNEQFF	TGTGCCACCAGTGATTGGACCGGGACTAGCGGGACGACGACTTTCCTTAATGAGCAGTTCTTC
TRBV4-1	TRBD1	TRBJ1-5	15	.	CASSQPRQGAQPQHF	TGCGCCAGCAGCCAACCCCGACAGGGGGCTCAGCCCCAGCATTTT
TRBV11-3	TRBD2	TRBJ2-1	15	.	CASSLRVSGTNEQFF	TGTGCCAGCAGCCTCCGGGTTAGCGGGACCAATGAGCAGTTCTTC
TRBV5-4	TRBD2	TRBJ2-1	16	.	CASSLDVGGWVNEQFF	TGTGCCAGCAGCTTGGACGTGGGAGGGTGGGTGAATGAGCAGTTCTTC
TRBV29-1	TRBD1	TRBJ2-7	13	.	CSVLTQGAHEQYF	TGCAGCGTCCTGACCCAGGGGGCCCACGAGCAGTACTTC
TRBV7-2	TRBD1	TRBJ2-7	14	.	CASRPGQGAYEQYF	TGTGCCAGCAGGCCGGGACAGGGGGCCTACGAGCAGTACTTC
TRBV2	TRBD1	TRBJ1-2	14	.	CASSRGQGHYGYTF	TGTGCCAGCAGTCGGGGACAGGGACACTATGGCTACACCTTC
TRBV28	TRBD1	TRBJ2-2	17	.	CASIQPTGGVSTGELFF	TGTGCCAGCATCCAACCTACAGGGGGCGTCAGCACCGGGGAGCTGTTTTTT
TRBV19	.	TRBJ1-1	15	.	CASSIDPGPVGEAFF	TGTGCCAGTAGTATAGATCCAGGCCCAGTTGGTGAAGCTTTCTTT
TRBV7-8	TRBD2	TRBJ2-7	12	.	CASSPGGGREYF	TGTGCCAGCAGCCCTGGCGGGGGGCGGGAGTACTTC
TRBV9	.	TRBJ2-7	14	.	CASSVDLGTYEQYF	TGTGCCAGCAGCGTAGATTTAGGGACATACGAGCAGTACTTC
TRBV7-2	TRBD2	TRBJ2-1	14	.	CASSPGLAVEEQFF	TGTGCCAGCAGCCCCGGACTAGCGGTTGAGGAGCAGTTCTTC
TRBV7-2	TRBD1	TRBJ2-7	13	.	CASSARQGNEQYF	TGTGCCAGCAGCGCACGACAGGGGAACGAGCAGTACTTC
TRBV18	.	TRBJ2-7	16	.	CASSLATGRTSYEQYF	TGTGCCAGCTCACTTGCGACAGGCCGTACATCCTACGAGCAGTACTTC
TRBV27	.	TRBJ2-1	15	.	CASYDTESSYNEQFF	TGTGCCAGCTACGACACCGAAAGCTCCTACAATGAGCAGTTCTTC
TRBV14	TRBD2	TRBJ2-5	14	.	CASSLLAVQETQYF	TGTGCCAGCAGCCTACTAGCGGTACAAGAGACCCAGTACTTC
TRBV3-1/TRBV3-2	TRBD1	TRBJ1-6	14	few	CASSRQGTNSPLHF	TGTGCCAGCTCCCGACAGGGCACTAATTCACCCCTCCACTTT
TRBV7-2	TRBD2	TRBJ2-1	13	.	CASSWTSGNEQFF	TGTGCCAGCAGCTGGACTAGCGGCAATGAGCAGTTCTTC
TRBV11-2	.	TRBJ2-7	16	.	CASSPHDGQRNYEQYF	TGTGCCAGCAGCCCCCATGACGGACAGCGAAACTACGAGCAGTACTTC
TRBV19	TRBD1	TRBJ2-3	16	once	CASRLQGAAGTDTQYF	TGTGCCAGTAGACTACAGGGGGCTGCGGGCACAGATACGCAGTATTTT
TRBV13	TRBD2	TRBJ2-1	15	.	CASSSGREGNNEQFF	TGTGCCAGCAGCTCGGGGCGGGAGGGCAACAATGAGCAGTTCTTC
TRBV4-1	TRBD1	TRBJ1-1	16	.	CASSQGSARGSTEAFF	TGCGCCAGCAGCCAAGGGTCGGCCAGGGGGAGTACTGAAGCTTTCTTT
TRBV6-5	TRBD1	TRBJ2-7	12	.	CASRDRGYEQYF	TGTGCCAGCCGGGACAGGGGCTACGAGCAGTACTTC
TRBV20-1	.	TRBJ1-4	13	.	CSASGGGNEKLFF	TGCAGTGCTAGTGGGGGGGGGAATGAAAAACTGTTTTTT
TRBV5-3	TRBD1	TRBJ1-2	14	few	CARSWRDRNYGYTF	TGTGCCAGAAGTTGGAGGGACAGGAACTATGGCTACACCTTC
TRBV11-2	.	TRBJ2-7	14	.	CASSLEVLQGYMYF	TGTGCCAGCAGCTTAGAAGTATTACAGGGCTATATGTACTTC
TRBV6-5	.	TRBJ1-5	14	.	CASSTGTGNQPQHF	TGTGCCAGCAGTACTGGTACAGGGAATCAGCCCCAGCATTTT
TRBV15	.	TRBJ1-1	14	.	CATSRDRGFTEAFF	TGTGCCACCAGCAGAGATCGGGGTTTCACTGAAGCTTTCTTT
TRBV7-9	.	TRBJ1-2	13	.	CASSPLRTDGYTF	TGTGCCAGCAGCCCACTCCGGACAGATGGCTACACCTTC
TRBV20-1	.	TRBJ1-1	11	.	CSARPGAEAFF	TGCAGTGCTAGACCCGGTGCTGAAGCTTTCTTT
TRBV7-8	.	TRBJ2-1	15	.	CASTSPEGSYNEQFF	TGTGCCAGCACAAGTCCGGAGGGCTCCTACAATGAGCAGTTCTTC
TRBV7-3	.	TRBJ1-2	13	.	CASSFNGNYGYTF	TGTGCCAGCAGCTTTAACGGGAACTATGGCTACACCTTC
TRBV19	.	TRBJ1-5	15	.	CASSIRRRGDQPQHF	TGTGCCAGTAGTATCCGCCGCAGGGGCGATCAGCCCCAGCATTTT
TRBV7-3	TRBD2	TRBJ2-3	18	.	CASSLLPSGSLITDTQYF	TGTGCCAGCAGCTTACTACCTAGCGGGAGTCTTATCACAGATACGCAGTATTTT
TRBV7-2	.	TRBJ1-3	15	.	CASSADSASGNTIYF	TGTGCCAGCAGCGCCGACAGTGCCTCTGGAAACACCATATATTTT
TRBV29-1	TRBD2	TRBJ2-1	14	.	CSAVLAGGYNEQFF	TGCAGCGCTGTTTTAGCGGGGGGTTACAATGAGCAGTTCTTC
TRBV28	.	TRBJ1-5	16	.	CASSPEEGWSNQPQHF	TGTGCCAGCAGTCCCGAGGAGGGTTGGAGCAATCAGCCCCAGCATTTT
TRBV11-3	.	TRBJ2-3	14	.	CASSLSRGRGTQYF	TGTGCCAGCAGCTTATCCAGGGGCCGGGGTACGCAGTATTTT
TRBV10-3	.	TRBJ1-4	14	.	CAIRGGGSDEKLFF	TGTGCCATCAGGGGAGGTGGGTCAGATGAAAAACTGTTTTTT
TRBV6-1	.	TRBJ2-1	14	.	CASSERTTYNEQFF	TGTGCCAGCAGTGAAAGGACTACCTACAATGAGCAGTTCTTC